This TCR beta chain was recorded in a study of cytomegalovirus exposure and HLA in healthy donors. Findings and caveats of the study: Through in vitro validation, a few CMV-associated chains were shown to be specific for CMV antigens.

A note on this clone: Its antigen is not identified.

This CDR3 region has 14 residues. Trimming took 3 bases from V and 8 from J, leaving 13 bases between them. Per the germline V gene, CDR1 is LGHNA and CDR2 is YSLEER. Libraries were prepared by immunoSEQ multiplex PCR; TCRdb keeps only in-frame clonotypes and omits some of them. This sample has 160,000 or so clones, with roughly 84% found just once. This sequence originates from a man aged 25-45 years in good health and CMV-seropositive. The chain carries TRBV4-3 and TRBJ1-4, with D perhaps matching TRBD1 (6 bases). The sample comprised PBMCs. This CDR3 reads CASSQREGGEKLFF. In DNA form, the CDR3 reads TGCGCCAGCAGCCAGAGGGAAGGGGGAGAAAAACTGTTTTTT.